The present T cell receptor (beta chain) was sequenced within a study of blood T cell repertoires in COVID-19. Overall study: Sites in the United States, Italy and Spain provided acute and convalescent COVID-19 samples.

In the study's own analysis: Estimates of nucleated cell counts were drawn from the amplification of reference gene primers. Assay used: immunoSEQ multiplex PCR; TCRdb lists only in-frame clones, some missing. The V and J calls and clone size are taken from that table; D and trimming were inferred from the DNA. The sample contains some 89,000 clones, approximately 81% of which appear only once. Sequencing input: peripheral blood. This clonotype originated in a man aged 60 to 75 with acute or convalescent COVID-19.

The CDR3 sequence: CASSYIGLAGSGTQYF. The CDR3 DNA sequence: TGTGCCAGCAGCTATATCGGCTTAGCGGGGTCTGGTACGCAGTATTTT. V and J are TRBV9 and TRBJ2-3; TRBD2 aligns across 8 bases. After removal of 4 bases from V and 8 bases from J, the junction contained 15 bases not matched to a gene. CDR3 length: 16 amino acids. In germline, CDR1 is SGDLS, CDR2 YYNGEE.